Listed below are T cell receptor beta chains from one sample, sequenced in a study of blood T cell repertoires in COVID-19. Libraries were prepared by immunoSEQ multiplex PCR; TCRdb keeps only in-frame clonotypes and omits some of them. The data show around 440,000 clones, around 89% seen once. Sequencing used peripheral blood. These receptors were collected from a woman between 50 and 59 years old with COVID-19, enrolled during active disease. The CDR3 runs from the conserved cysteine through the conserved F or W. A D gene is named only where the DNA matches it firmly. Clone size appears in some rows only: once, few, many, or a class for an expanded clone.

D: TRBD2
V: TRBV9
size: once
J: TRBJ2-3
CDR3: CASSTGTSDYTDTQYF
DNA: TGTGCCAGCAGCACCGGGACTAGCGACTACACAGATACGCAGTATTTT

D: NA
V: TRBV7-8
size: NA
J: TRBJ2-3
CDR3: CASSSKTTRIRTDTQYF
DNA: TGTGCCAGCAGCTCAAAAACCACTAGAATCCGCACAGATACGCAGTATTTT

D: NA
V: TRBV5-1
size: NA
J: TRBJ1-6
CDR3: CASSSESSYNSPLHF
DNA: TGCGCCAGCAGCTCCGAGAGCTCCTATAATTCACCCCTCCACTTT

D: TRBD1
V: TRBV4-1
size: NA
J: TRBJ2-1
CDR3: CASSQTQAGTGSYNEQFF
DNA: TGCGCCAGCAGCCAAACACAGGCCGGGACAGGGTCCTACAATGAGCAGTTCTTC

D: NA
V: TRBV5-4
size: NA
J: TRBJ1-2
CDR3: CASSLDNYYGYTF
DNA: TGTGCCAGCAGCTTGGATAACTACTATGGCTACACCTTC

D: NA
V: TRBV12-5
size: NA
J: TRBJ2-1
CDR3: CASGMGRSYNEQFF
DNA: TGTGCTAGTGGAATGGGCAGATCCTACAATGAGCAGTTCTTC

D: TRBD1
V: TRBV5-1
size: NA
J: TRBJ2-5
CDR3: CASTRDRGKVETQYF
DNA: TGCGCCAGCACCCGGGACAGGGGAAAAGTGGAGACCCAGTACTTC

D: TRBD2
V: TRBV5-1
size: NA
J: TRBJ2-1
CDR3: CASSQPGLAGEPYNEQFF
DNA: TGCGCCAGCAGCCAGCCGGGACTAGCGGGGGAACCCTACAATGAGCAGTTCTTC

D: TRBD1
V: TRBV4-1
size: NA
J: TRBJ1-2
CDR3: CASSQEGWTGRAYGYTF
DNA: TGCGCCAGCAGCCAAGAAGGGTGGACAGGGCGCGCCTATGGCTACACCTTC

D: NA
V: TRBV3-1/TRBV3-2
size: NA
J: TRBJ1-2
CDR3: CASSQTPPGYDGYTF
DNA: TGTGCCAGCAGCCAAACTCCTCCAGGGTATGATGGCTACACCTTC

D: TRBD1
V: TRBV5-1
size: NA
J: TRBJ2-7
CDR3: CASSPRSTGDEQYF
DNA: TGCGCCAGCAGCCCCAGATCAACAGGGGACGAGCAGTACTTC

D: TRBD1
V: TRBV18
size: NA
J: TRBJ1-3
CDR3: CASSPRQGSGNTIYF
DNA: TGTGCCAGCTCACCGCGACAGGGCTCTGGAAACACCATATATTTT

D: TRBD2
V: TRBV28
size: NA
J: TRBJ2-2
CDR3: CASTGVGAGGRRELFF
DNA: TGTGCCAGCACGGGCGTTGGAGCGGGGGGGCGTAGGGAGCTGTTTTTT